The 21 T cell receptor beta chains presented below share a single source sample, sequenced in a study of cytomegalovirus exposure and HLA in healthy donors. 13 Jbeta primers and 60 Vbeta primers were used for the PCR. Clones were read by immunoSEQ multiplex PCR, and TCRdb kept only the in-frame ones, dropping some. The sample holds about 120,000 clones; roughly four fifths are singletons and the top ten take 1.5% to 2%. The sequencing sample was made of PBMCs. These receptor sequences come from a woman between 18 and 29 years old in good health and CMV-seronegative.

The chain employs TRBV28 and TRBJ1-5; TRBD1 matches 12 bases. Germline loops: CDR1 MDHEN, CDR2 SYDVKM. CDR3 length: 15 residues. J lost 9 bases, V lost 6 bases, and 9 bases had no gene match. CDR3 protein: CASSSGQGAGRPQHF. Written as DNA, the CDR3 is TGTGCCAGCAGCTCGGGACAGGGGGCTGGAAGGCCCCAGCATTTT.

The rearrangement links TRBV29-1 to TRBJ2-7; D might be TRBD2 (5 bases). CDR1 is SQVTM, CDR2 ANQGSEA, per germline. The CDR3 has 15 amino acids. V shed 4 bases and J shed 0 bases, with 16 bases lying between them. This CDR3 is CSVAGRTGSSYEQYF. CDR3 bases: TGCAGCGTTGCGGGCCGGACGGGGAGCTCCTACGAGCAGTACTTC.

The chain carries TRBV5-4 and TRBJ2-1; 8 nucleotides agree with TRBD1. The germline CDR1 and CDR2 sequences are SGHNT and YYREEE (reference sequence). V was pared by 4 bases and J by 7 bases, with 4 bases of the junction left unmatched. The CDR3 length is 13 residues. As DNA, the CDR3 is TGTGCCAGCAGCCCGGACAGGGATAATGAGCAGTTCTTC. The encoded protein is CASSPDRDNEQFF.

The chain joins TRBV29-1 to TRBJ1-2; 7 nucleotides agree with TRBD1. CDR1 is SQVTM, CDR2 ANQGSEA, per germline. V trimming: 7 bases; J trimming: 4 bases; junction bases outside the gene matches: 6. The CDR3 has 12 residues. The CDR3: CSARTGGYGYTF. The CDR3 DNA follows: TGCAGCGCCCGGACAGGAGGCTATGGCTACACCTTC.

CDR3 nucleotides: TGTGCCAGCAGTTCGGGGGGGCTAGACACCGGGGAGCTGTTTTTT. The encoded protein is CASSSGGLDTGELFF. The chain combines TRBV6-6 with TRBJ2-2; 8 positions match TRBD2. The CDR3 has 15 residues. The J segment lost 3 bases and the V segment lost 4 bases, leaving 4 bases of the junction unmatched. Germline V gene sequence: CDR1 MNHNY, CDR2 SVGAGI (reference sequence).

This chain connects TRBV6-1 to TRBJ2-2; the match to TRBD2 covers 9 bases. The CDR3 spans 17 residues. Germline V CDR1 and CDR2: MNHNS, SASEGT. The V and J ends lost 4 bases and 0 bases, in that order; junction bases with no gene match: 6. The CDR3 DNA follows: TGTGCCAGCAGTGTAGTGGGCGGGGGGGCGAACACCGGGGAGCTGTTTTTT. Protein product: CASSVVGGGANTGELFF.

The chain joins TRBV10-3 to TRBJ2-1, with D possibly TRBD2 on 6 matching bases. The length of the CDR3 is 12 residues. Germline values: CDR1 ENHRY, CDR2 SYGVKD. Trimming removed 7 bases from V and 6 bases from J, with 10 bases in between. CDR3 nucleotides: TGTGCCATCAAAAAGGGAGGCAATGAGCAGTTCTTC. This codes for CAIKKGGNEQFF.

This clone was seen only a few times. The J gene is TRBJ2-7, the V gene TRBV28; D is possibly TRBD2 (6 bases). Germline loops: CDR1 MDHEN, CDR2 SYDVKM. The CDR3 is made up of 16 amino acids. Trimming took 7 bases from V and 0 from J, leaving 19 bases between them. The CDR3 reads CASITWRGSSSYEQYF. The CDR3 coding sequence is TGTGCCAGCATTACGTGGAGGGGCAGCTCCTCCTACGAGCAGTACTTC.

The chain has TRBV6-5 and TRBJ2-3, with D hard to call. V shed 10 bases and J shed 8 bases, with 16 bases lying between them. This CDR3 has 12 residues. Germline assignment: CDR1 MNHEY and CDR2 SVGAGI. This CDR3 is CATSNSRGTQYF. The CDR3 DNA reads as TGTGCCACCAGCAACTCTAGAGGTACGCAGTATTTT.

The rearrangement uses TRBV7-8 and TRBJ2-5, with TRBD2 matching 8 bases. The germline CDR1 and CDR2 sequences are SGHVS and FQNEAQ. This CDR3 contains 15 residues. V lost 5 bases and J lost 4; bases outside the gene matches: 9. The CDR3 DNA sequence: TGTGCCAGCAGCCCAGAGGGACTAGTCTCAGAGACCCAGTACTTC. Translation: CASSPEGLVSETQYF.

V gene TRBV6-5 combines with J gene TRBJ2-1, with TRBD2 as a possible D gene (5 bases). Looked up from germline, CDR1 is MNHEY and CDR2 is SVGAGI. The CDR3 runs 15 residues. Between the trimmed V and J ends, which lost 5 bases and 0 bases, there was a span of 11 bases. Here the CDR3 reads CASSRLGGSYNEQFF. CDR3 nucleotides: TGTGCCAGCAGTCGGCTTGGAGGCTCCTACAATGAGCAGTTCTTC.

The sample holds one count of this clone. The chain links TRBV28 to TRBJ2-7, with D possibly TRBD2 on 6 matching bases. This CDR3 is built from 14 residues. Germline CDR1 MDHEN, CDR2 SYDVKM. Between the trimmed V and J ends, which lost 1 base and 6 bases, there was a span of 13 bases. The DNA for the CDR3 is TGTGCCAGCAGTTTATCCCCGCGGGGAACCGAGCAGTACTTC. This translates into CASSLSPRGTEQYF. The full variable domain, rest sourced from reference TRBV28 and TRBJ2-7, is DVKVTQSSRYLVKRTGEKVFLECVQDMDHENMFWYRQDPGLGLRLIYFSYDVKMKEKGDIPEGYSVSREKKERFSLILESASTNQTSMYLCASSLSPRGTEQYFGPGTRLTVT.

In its sample, this clone was seen once. CDR3 loop: CASSEWTATASPLHF. CDR3 DNA: TGTGCCAGCAGTGAATGGACAGCGACGGCCTCACCCCTCCACTTT. The chain recombines TRBV6-1 with TRBJ1-6, with D possibly TRBD1 on 6 matching bases. The CDR3 consists of 15 residues. The germline V gene encodes CDR1 MNHNS and CDR2 SASEGT. V lost 2 bases, J lost 10 bases, and 15 bases lay in between.

This chain uses TRBV9 with TRBJ2-1; 9 bases are shared with TRBD1. This CDR3 comprises 15 residues. Germline V gene sequence: CDR1 SGDLS, CDR2 YYNGEE. V trimming: 4 bases; J trimming: 3 bases; junction bases outside the gene matches: 5. CDR3 loop: CASSKDRGVYNEQFF. For the CDR3, the DNA is TGTGCCAGCAGCAAAGACAGGGGGGTCTACAATGAGCAGTTCTTC.

The genes are TRBV25-1 and TRBJ2-2, with 11 bases that match TRBD1. The length of the CDR3 is 18 residues. From germline, CDR1 is MGHDK and CDR2 SYGVNS. The V segment lost 5 bases and the J segment 5 bases; nucleotides outside the gene matches: 13. CDR3 bases: TGTGCCAGCAGTTCCAGGACAGGGGGCCTCCCTGGGACCGGGGAGCTGTTTTTT. It yields the protein CASSSRTGGLPGTGELFF.

The V gene is TRBV15, the J gene TRBJ2-7; D is possibly TRBD1 (5 bases). V was pared by 1 base and J by 4 bases, with 11 bases between. CDR3 length: 14 residues. Germline lookup yields CDR1 LNHNV and CDR2 YYDKDF (reference sequence). The CDR3 DNA follows: TGTGCCACCAGCAGAGGGGTCCAGGGATACGAGCAGTACTTC. It codes for CATSRGVQGYEQYF.

This chain links TRBV7-9 with TRBJ1-2, with TRBD1 matching 10 bases. Germline CDR1 and CDR2: SEHNR and FQNEAQ (reference sequence). The V segment lost 5 bases and the J segment 2 bases; nucleotides outside the gene matches: 5. The CDR3 has 15 residues. CDR3 in amino acids: CASSPPDRGNYGYTF. The CDR3 DNA reads as TGTGCCAGCAGCCCGCCGGACAGGGGGAACTATGGCTACACCTTC.

This clone was seen once. The chain carries TRBV28 and TRBJ2-5; TRBD1 matches at 10 bases. Germline values: CDR1 MDHEN, CDR2 SYDVKM. V lost 5 bases and J lost 1; bases outside the gene matches: 7. The CDR3 covers 16 residues. The CDR3 bases are TGTGCCAGCAGTGGGGACAGGGGACGAGCCCAAGAGACCCAGTACTTC. It specifies CASSGDRGRAQETQYF. The whole variable domain, remainder taken from reference TRBV28 and TRBJ2-5, is DVKVTQSSRYLVKRTGEKVFLECVQDMDHENMFWYRQDPGLGLRLIYFSYDVKMKEKGDIPEGYSVSREKKERFSLILESASTNQTSMYLCASSGDRGRAQETQYFGPGTRLLVL.

This sequence joins TRBV11-2 and TRBJ1-1, with D possibly being TRBD1 (6 bases). V lost 0 bases, J lost 4 bases, and 9 bases lay in between. Germline CDR1 reads SGHAT; CDR2 reads FQNNGV. The CDR3 covers 14 residues. The DNA for the CDR3 is TGTGCCAGCAGCTTAGATCAGGACAGCACTGAAGCTTTCTTT. It yields the protein CASSLDQDSTEAFF. The full variable domain, rest sourced from reference TRBV11-2 and TRBJ1-1, is EAGVAQSPRYKIIEKRQSVAFWCNPISGHATLYWYQQILGQGPKLLIQFQNNGVVDDSQLPKDRFSAERLKGVDSTLKIQPAKLEDSAVYLCASSLDQDSTEAFFGQGTRLTVV.

There are a few counts of this clone. This rearrangement joins TRBV18 to TRBJ2-5, with 7 nucleotides matching TRBD1. With V trimmed by 3 bases and J by 5 bases, 3 bases remained unmatched. Germline CDR1 KGHSH, CDR2 LQKENI. CDR3 length: 13 amino acids. The CDR3 region has the DNA TGTGCCAGCTCACCCACCAGGGGGGAGACCCAGTACTTC. It codes for CASSPTRGETQYF.

The sample holds a few counts of this clone. The same CDR3 can be traced to other DNA sequences in this sample. This chain uses TRBV9 with TRBJ1-6; 10 nucleotides line up with TRBD1. In germline, CDR1 is SGDLS, CDR2 YYNGEE. This CDR3 contains 15 residues. After removal of 2 bases from V and 7 bases from J, the junction contained 3 bases not matched to a gene. The CDR3 sequence: CASSVGGQGNSPLHF. CDR3 nucleotide sequence: TGTGCCAGCAGCGTCGGGGGACAGGGGAATTCACCCCTCCACTTT.